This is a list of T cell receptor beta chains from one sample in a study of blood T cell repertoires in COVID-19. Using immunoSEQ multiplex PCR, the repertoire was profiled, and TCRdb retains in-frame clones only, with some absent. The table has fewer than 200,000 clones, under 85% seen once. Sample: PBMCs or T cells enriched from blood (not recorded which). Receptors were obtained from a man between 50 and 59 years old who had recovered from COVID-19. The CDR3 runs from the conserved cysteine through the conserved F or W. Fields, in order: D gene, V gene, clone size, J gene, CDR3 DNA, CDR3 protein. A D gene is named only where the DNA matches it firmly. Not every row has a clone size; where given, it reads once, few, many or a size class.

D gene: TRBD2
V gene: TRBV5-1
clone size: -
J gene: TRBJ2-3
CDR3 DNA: TGCGCCAGCAGCTTGGTGGCTAGCGGGGGGCCGACAGATACGCAGTATTTT
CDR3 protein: CASSLVASGGPTDTQYF

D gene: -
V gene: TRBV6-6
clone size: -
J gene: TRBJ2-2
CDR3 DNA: TGTGCCAGCAGTCTCAGCCACCTACAGGGCACGGACACCGGGGAGCTGTTTTTT
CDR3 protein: CASSLSHLQGTDTGELFF

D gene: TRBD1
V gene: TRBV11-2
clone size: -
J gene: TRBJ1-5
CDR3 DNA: TGTGCCAGCAGCCCCGGGACAGGGGCCTCGCCCCAGCATTTT
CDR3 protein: CASSPGTGASPQHF

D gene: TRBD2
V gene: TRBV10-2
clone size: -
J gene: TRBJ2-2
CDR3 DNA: TGCGCCAGCACGAAAGCGGGGGAGAGGGGCGGGGAGCTGTTTTTT
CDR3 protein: CASTKAGERGGELFF

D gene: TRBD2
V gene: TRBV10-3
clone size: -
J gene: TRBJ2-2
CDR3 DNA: TGTGCCATCAGCCCCCGGGGGAAACGGGGGGGACCCGGGGAGCTGTTTTTT
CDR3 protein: CAISPRGKRGGPGELFF

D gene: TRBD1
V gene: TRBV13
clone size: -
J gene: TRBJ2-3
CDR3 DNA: TGTGCCAGCAGCTTAGGCCTTCGGACAGGCCGAAGCACAGATACGCAGTATTTT
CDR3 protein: CASSLGLRTGRSTDTQYF

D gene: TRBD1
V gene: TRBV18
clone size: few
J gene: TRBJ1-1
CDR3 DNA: TGTGCCAGCTCAGGGCTACAGGGGGTGAACACTGAAGCTTTCTTT
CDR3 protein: CASSGLQGVNTEAFF

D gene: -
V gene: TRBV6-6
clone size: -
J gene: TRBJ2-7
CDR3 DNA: TGTGCCAGCAGCCAAAATAGGGGCAACGAGCAGTACTTC
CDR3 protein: CASSQNRGNEQYF

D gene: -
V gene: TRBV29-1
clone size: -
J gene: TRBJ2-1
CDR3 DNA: TGCAGCGCCGGTTGGGGGGGGGCCCCTGAGCAGTTCTTC
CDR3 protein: CSAGWGGAPEQFF

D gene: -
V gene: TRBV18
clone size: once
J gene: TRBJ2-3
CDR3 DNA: TGTGCCAGCTCACCAGGCAATCCTGATACGCAGTATTTT
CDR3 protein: CASSPGNPDTQYF

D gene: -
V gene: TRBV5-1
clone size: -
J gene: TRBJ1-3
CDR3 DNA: TGCGCCAGCAGTTTCGGGGCCCTACAGGGAAGCTCTGGAAACACCATATATTTT
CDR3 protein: CASSFGALQGSSGNTIYF

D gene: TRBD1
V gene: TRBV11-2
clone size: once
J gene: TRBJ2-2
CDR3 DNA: TGTGCCAGCACCTATCAGGGGGTCACCGGGGAGCTGTTTTTT
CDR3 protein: CASTYQGVTGELFF

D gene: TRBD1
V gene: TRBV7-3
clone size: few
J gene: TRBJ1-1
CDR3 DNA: TGTGCCAGCAGCTTAGCCCCGGGACAGGGGGCCGGCACTGAAGCTTTCTTT
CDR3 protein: CASSLAPGQGAGTEAFF

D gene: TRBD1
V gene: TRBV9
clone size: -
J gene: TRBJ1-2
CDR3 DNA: TGTGCCAGCAGCAAGCGACAGGGGGACTATGGCTACACCTTC
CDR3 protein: CASSKRQGDYGYTF

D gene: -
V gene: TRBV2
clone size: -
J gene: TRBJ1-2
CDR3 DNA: TGTGCCAGCAGTCTCCGGAGGGGAGCTAACTATGGCTACACCTTC
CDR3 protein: CASSLRRGANYGYTF

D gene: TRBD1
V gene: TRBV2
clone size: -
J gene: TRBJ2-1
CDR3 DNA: TGTGCCAGCAGGCAGCGAGAACCCACAGGGGCAGATGAGCAGTTCTTC
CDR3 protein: CASRQREPTGADEQFF

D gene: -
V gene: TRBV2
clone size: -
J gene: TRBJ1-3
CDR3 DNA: TGTGCCAGCAGTGGAGGGACTAGCTCTGGAAACACCATATATTTT
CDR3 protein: CASSGGTSSGNTIYF

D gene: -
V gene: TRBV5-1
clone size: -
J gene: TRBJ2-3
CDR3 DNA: TGCGCCAGCAGATCGGACACCAGCACAGATACGCAGTATTTT
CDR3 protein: CASRSDTSTDTQYF

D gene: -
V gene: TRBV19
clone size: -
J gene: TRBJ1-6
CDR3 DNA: TGTGCCAGTAGTATGGAGGCCGGCGGAGATACACCCCTCCACTTT
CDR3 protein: CASSMEAGGDTPLHF

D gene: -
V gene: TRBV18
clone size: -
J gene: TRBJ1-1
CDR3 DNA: TGTGCCAGCTCATCCCGGGAGAACACTGAAGCTTTCTTT
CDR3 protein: CASSSRENTEAFF

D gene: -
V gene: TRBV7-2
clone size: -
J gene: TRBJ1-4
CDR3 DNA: TGTGCCAGCGGGGACACAACTAATGAAAAACTGTTTTTT
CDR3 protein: CASGDTTNEKLFF

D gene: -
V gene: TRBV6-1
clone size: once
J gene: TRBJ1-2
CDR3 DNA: TGTGCCAGCAGTGAAGTGAAGGGGCTGAGGGGCTACACCTTC
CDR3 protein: CASSEVKGLRGYTF

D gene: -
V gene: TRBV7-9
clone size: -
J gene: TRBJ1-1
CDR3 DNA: TGTGCCAGCAGTGAAGAGAAAATGAACACTGAAGCTTTCTTT
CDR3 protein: CASSEEKMNTEAFF

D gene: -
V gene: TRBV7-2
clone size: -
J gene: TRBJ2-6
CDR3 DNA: TGTGCCAGCAGCTTGGGGGGATCTGGGGCCAACGTCCTGACTTTC
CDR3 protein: CASSLGGSGANVLTF